This section outlines one T cell receptor beta chain sequence together with its context. The data are from a study of CD8 T cells in Susac syndrome. RNA totalling roughly 0.5 to 1 ug underwent reverse transcription with random hexamers. Via MiXCR, TCRdb re-called the immunoSEQ multiplex PCR reads, giving one row per CDR3 protein. Of 200,000 to 300,000 distinct CDR3 sequences in the sample, roughly 95% were seen once. The clonotype comes from a human donor with Susac syndrome. Sequenced input: CD4+ T cells from PBMCs.

The CDR3: CASSRTPGQGTEAFF. CDR3 nucleotides: TGTGCCAGCAGCCGAACACCAGGACAGGGCACTGAAGCTTTCTTT. The chain uses TRBV7-3 and TRBJ1-1, with 8 bases identical to TRBD1. The germline gives CDR1 SGHTA, CDR2 FQGTGA. The length of the CDR3 is 15 residues. V lost 5 bases and J lost 4; bases outside the gene matches: 9.